These 23 T cell receptor beta chains came from one sample sequenced in a study of PD-L1 blockade in urothelial cancer. TCRdb keeps only in-frame clones here, not all; method: immunoSEQ multiplex PCR. The sample records approximately 55,000 clones, around 83% being singletons. Time point in this sample: pretreatment peripheral blood. Sequencing used PBMCs, obtained around atezolizumab (anti-PD-L1) treatment. These receptors were taken from a man between 60 and 75 years old with urothelial cancer.

The chain combines TRBV2 with TRBJ1-2, with 8 positions matching TRBD1. This CDR3 spans 15 amino acids. Per germline, CDR1 SNHLY and CDR2 FYNNEI. The junction had 10 bases not matched to a gene; V was cut back by 7 bases and J by 3 bases. The CDR3, as DNA: TGTGCCAGCATTACAGGACAGGGCTCTTACTATGGCTACACCTTC. Encoded protein: CASITGQGSYYGYTF.

The chain uses TRBV4-2 and TRBJ2-2; the D gene is possibly TRBD1 (5 bases). The ends were cut back, 2 bases at V and 4 bases at J, with 11 bases in the middle. Germline V CDR1 and CDR2: LGHNA, YNFKEQ. This CDR3 comprises 15 residues. The CDR3 spells CASSQPPDSTGELFF. The CDR3 bases are TGTGCCAGCAGCCAACCACCTGACAGCACCGGGGAGCTGTTTTTT.

This chain joins TRBV27 and TRBJ2-2; D is possibly TRBD2 (5 bases). CDR1 MNHEY and CDR2 SMNVEV come from the germline V gene (reference sequence). V lost 6 bases and J 5 bases, leaving 19 bases between the germline ends. CDR3 length equals 16 residues. CDR3 protein: CASSSLSGLGTGELFF. Written as DNA, the CDR3 is TGTGCCAGCAGCAGCCTTTCCGGACTGGGGACCGGGGAGCTGTTTTTT.

The DNA of the CDR3 is TGTGCCTGGACTCGGACAGGGGGCTACGAGCAGTACTTC. It encodes CAWTRTGGYEQYF. The chain has TRBV30 and TRBJ2-7; TRBD1 aligns across 10 bases. J was trimmed by 3 bases and V by 4 bases; bases with no gene match: 3. CDR3 length: 13 residues. Germline V gene lookup returns CDR1 GTSNPN and CDR2 SVGIG (reference sequence).

V and J are TRBV28 and TRBJ1-4; TRBD1 is a possible D gene (6 bases). This CDR3 is 15 amino acids long. CDR1 MDHEN and CDR2 SYDVKM come from the germline V gene. Trimming removed 6 bases from V and 0 bases from J, with 11 bases in between. Written as DNA, the CDR3 is TGTGCCAGCAGGGCTGGACAGTCAACTAATGAAAAACTGTTTTTT. Residues: CASRAGQSTNEKLFF.

This chain links TRBV6-6 with TRBJ2-7; 7 bases fit TRBD2. The CDR3 consists of 16 residues. J gave up 2 bases and V 5 bases, and 12 bases lay outside the gene matches. CDR1 is MNHNY, CDR2 SVGAGI, per germline (reference sequence). In DNA, the CDR3 is TGTGCCAGCAGTCTCGGTAGGGAGGGGCGCACCTACGAGCAGTACTTC. Its translation: CASSLGREGRTYEQYF.

The chain links TRBV5-4 to TRBJ2-7; possibly TRBD1 for D (6 bases). Germline V gene sequence: CDR1 SGHNT, CDR2 YYREEE (reference sequence). The CDR3 runs 14 residues. V gave up 4 bases and J gave up 2 bases, with 13 bases separating them. Here the CDR3 reads CASSPRDTTYEQYF. The CDR3 DNA sequence: TGTGCCAGCAGCCCCCGGGACACCACCTACGAGCAGTACTTC.

The chain combines TRBV18 with TRBJ1-6; D might be TRBD1 (6 bases). The CDR3 loop spans 16 amino acids. Trimming pared 3 bases from V and 0 bases from J, leaving 9 bases between. CDR1 KGHSH and CDR2 LQKENI come from the germline V gene. CDR3 nucleotide sequence: TGTGCCAGCTCACCTGGGGGCAGCTCCTATAATTCACCCCTCCACTTT. Encoded protein: CASSPGGSSYNSPLHF.

The rearrangement uses TRBV6-1 and TRBJ1-2, with no clear D. V lost 3 bases, J lost 10 bases, and 6 bases lay in between. This CDR3 is 10 amino acids long. Germline lookup yields CDR1 MNHNS and CDR2 SASEGT. The chain's CDR3 is CASSDLDYTF. The CDR3 coding sequence is TGTGCCAGCAGTGATCTAGACTACACCTTC.

This sequence joins TRBV4-2 and TRBJ2-7, with 10 bases fitting TRBD2. V trimming: 0 bases; J trimming: 7 bases; junction bases outside the gene matches: 0. Germline V gene data show CDR1 as LGHNA and CDR2 as YNFKEQ. The CDR3 extends over 13 amino acids. CDR3 region: CASSQELAGEQYF. The CDR3 DNA follows: TGTGCCAGCAGCCAAGAACTAGCGGGAGAGCAGTACTTC.

The chain combines TRBV10-3 with TRBJ1-1, with TRBD1 matching over 7 bases. The V gene end was trimmed by 4 bases and the J gene end by 6 bases; junction bases not matched to a gene: 2. This CDR3 spans 12 amino acids. CDR1 ENHRY and CDR2 SYGVKD come from the germline V gene. CDR3 protein: CAISVRGPEAFF. The DNA for the CDR3 is TGTGCCATCAGTGTGAGGGGGCCTGAAGCTTTCTTT.

This clone was observed a handful of times. The chain joins TRBV5-1 to TRBJ2-1; 7 nucleotides agree with TRBD2. The CDR3 extends over 14 amino acids. From germline, CDR1 is SGHRS and CDR2 YFSETQ. V shed 3 bases, J shed 9 bases, and the junction held 9 bases outside the gene matches. CDR3 bases: TGCGCCAGCAGCTCTGGGACTAATGCCGGTGAGCAGTTCTTC. Its protein is CASSSGTNAGEQFF. The full variable domain, rest sourced from reference TRBV5-1 and TRBJ2-1, is KAGVTQTPRYLIKTRGQQVTLSCSPISGHRSVSWYQQTPGQGLQFLFEYFSETQRNKGNFPGRFSGRQFSNSRSEMNVSTLELGDSALYLCASSSGTNAGEQFFGPGTRLTVL.

The chain is built from TRBV7-9 and TRBJ2-2, with 8 nucleotides matching TRBD1. V was clipped by 5 bases and J by 1 base; unmatched bases: 6. Per the germline V gene, CDR1 is SEHNR and CDR2 is FQNEAQ (reference sequence). This CDR3 comprises 16 residues. The CDR3 is CASSLYGQGNTGELFF. As DNA, the CDR3 is TGTGCCAGCAGCCTTTATGGACAGGGGAACACCGGGGAGCTGTTTTTT.

The chain combines TRBV5-6 with TRBJ2-1; 7 bases fit TRBD2. CDR1 and CDR2 (germline): SGHDT, YYEEEE. The CDR3 is made up of 18 amino acids. V lost 2 bases to trimming and J lost 2 bases; unmatched junction nucleotides: 13. The CDR3 loop is CASSFVVQWREPYNEQFF. DNA for the CDR3: TGTGCCAGCAGCTTCGTTGTCCAGTGGCGGGAGCCCTACAATGAGCAGTTCTTC.

This clone was picked up a small number of times. This chain uses TRBV5-5 with TRBJ1-2; TRBD1 is a possible D gene (6 bases). Germline assignment: CDR1 SGHKS and CDR2 YYEKEE (reference sequence). The CDR3 length is 16 residues. V was clipped by 1 base and J by 7 bases, with 20 bases between them. The CDR3 region is CASSLSVIQGRSGYTF. The CDR3 DNA follows: TGTGCCAGCAGCTTGAGTGTCATCCAGGGGCGATCTGGCTACACCTTC.

The gene calls are TRBV27 and TRBJ1-5, with 9 bases matching TRBD1. The germline CDR1 and CDR2 sequences are MNHEY and SMNVEV (reference sequence). This CDR3 has 16 amino acids. V shed 4 bases, J shed 3 bases, and the junction held 7 bases outside the gene matches. Here the CDR3 reads CASSSLGTGINQPQHF. For the CDR3, the DNA is TGTGCCAGCAGTTCCCTCGGGACAGGGATCAATCAGCCCCAGCATTTT.

The chain combines TRBV6-1 with TRBJ2-2; D remains ambiguous. This CDR3 is built from 16 residues. Germline V gives CDR1 MNHNS, CDR2 SASEGT. V was shortened by 4 bases and J by 1 base, with 13 bases between the two germline ends. CDR3 in amino acids: CASSVIGSVNTGELFF. Written as DNA, the CDR3 is TGTGCCAGCAGTGTTATAGGCAGCGTGAACACCGGGGAGCTGTTTTTT.

J is TRBJ1-1 and V is TRBV6-6; 9 bases line up with TRBD1. Germline-derived CDR1 and CDR2 are MNHNY and SVGAGI (reference sequence). This CDR3 is built from 14 residues. V shed 4 bases, J shed 6 bases, and the junction held 6 bases outside the gene matches. The CDR3 sequence is CASSSDRGRAEAFF. Here the CDR3 DNA reads TGTGCCAGCAGTTCGGACAGGGGTCGGGCTGAAGCTTTCTTT.

This sequence joins TRBV12-5 and TRBJ1-5; 9 bases are shared with TRBD1. V lost 4 bases, J lost 9 bases, and 7 bases stayed unmatched. Per germline, CDR1 LGHNT and CDR2 FRNRAP. CDR3 size: 14 residues. CDR3 amino acids: CASGWDRAQGPQHF. The CDR3 nucleotides read TGTGCTAGTGGTTGGGACAGGGCGCAGGGGCCCCAGCATTTT.

This chain joins TRBV4-2 and TRBJ2-1; 9 bases agree with TRBD2. The germline gives CDR1 LGHNA, CDR2 YNFKEQ. The J segment lost 2 bases and the V segment lost 1 base, leaving 3 bases of the junction unmatched. The CDR3 has 16 residues. CDR3 amino acids: CASSQVSSGTYNEQFF. CDR3 DNA sequence: TGTGCCAGCAGCCAAGTTTCTAGCGGGACCTACAATGAGCAGTTCTTC.

This clone was observed a few times. The chain joins TRBV30 to TRBJ2-7; 8 bases align to TRBD2. J was trimmed by 1 base and V by 3 bases; bases with no gene match: 8. The germline gives CDR1 GTSNPN, CDR2 SVGIG (reference sequence). The CDR3 sequence is 15 residues long. As DNA, the CDR3 is TGTGCCTGGAGCTCCGGGACTAGGGGTTCCTACGAGCAGTACTTC. It is translated as CAWSSGTRGSYEQYF.

The chain recombines TRBV23-1 with TRBJ1-5, with 9 bases that match TRBD1. TRBV23-1 is treated as an ORF (open reading frame) with a function not yet certain. Germline trimming cut 9 bases from V and 0 bases from J; bases unmatched to any gene: 9. This CDR3 has 16 amino acids. The CDR3 region is CARRRDRVDSNQPQHF. The DNA of the CDR3 is TGCGCCAGACGCCGGGACAGGGTAGATAGCAATCAGCCCCAGCATTTT.

V usage is TRBV15 and J usage is TRBJ2-7; D is ambiguous. Germline-derived CDR1 and CDR2 are LNHNV and YYDKDF (reference sequence). The CDR3 runs 14 residues. Trimming removed 1 base at V and 4 bases at J, with 11 bases between. The CDR3 protein is CATSRAVQAYEQYF. In DNA form, the CDR3 reads TGTGCCACCAGCAGAGCAGTCCAAGCGTACGAGCAGTACTTC.